The following is a TCR beta chain sequence with its context. This sample stems from a study of cytomegalovirus exposure and HLA in healthy donors. Only in-frame clones appear in the TCRdb table, and some are missing; sequencing was by immunoSEQ multiplex PCR. The table has about 250,000 clones, about 90% seen once; the top ten hold approximately 12%. CDR3 length: 14 residues. V was shortened by 0 bases and J by 6 bases, with 12 bases between the two germline ends. Germline V lookup: CDR1 SGHRS, CDR2 YFSETQ. The TCR comes from a man younger than 35 in good health and CMV-seropositive. Sequencing was performed on PBMCs. This sequence joins TRBV5-1 and TRBJ1-2; D remains ambiguous. CDR3: CASSLDSPPDGYTF. The DNA of the CDR3 is TGCGCCAGCAGCTTGGATAGTCCTCCGGATGGCTACACCTTC. The complete variable domain, with remaining parts taken from reference TRBV5-1 and TRBJ1-2, reads KAGVTQTPRYLIKTRGQQVTLSCSPISGHRSVSWYQQTPGQGLQFLFEYFSETQRNKGNFPGRFSGRQFSNSRSEMNVSTLELGDSALYLCASSLDSPPDGYTFGSGTRLTVV.